In this sample, the clone carrying this TCR gamma chain is hyperexpanded (1% or more). The antigen remains undetermined. In the same sample, other DNA sequences code for this CDR3. For each case, the template was genomic DNA from ten approximately 5-µm formalin-fixed paraffin-embedded scrolls. The data were obtained in a study of intestinal T cells in coeliac disease. Study-level points and caveats: Leave-one-out accuracy for TRG clustering was reportedly 87%, training just over 94%. TRD kmer-based clustering correctly classified all 20 or so biopsies in training, with reported leave-one-out accuracy of 85% to 95%.

Using about 210 ng of biopsy DNA, TRG was amplified with LymphoTrack primers. TCRdb redid clone calling on the multiplex PCR reads using CATT. The table records several hundred gamma-chain clones, roughly 51% of them present only once. CDR3 length: 12 residues. In germline, CDR1 is VTNTFY, CDR2 YDVSTARD (reference sequence). V dropped 0 bases and J dropped 9; count of bases not matched to a gene: 5. The receptor comes from a human donor who served as a control with a normal duodenal biopsy, not a healthy volunteer. V gene TRGV3 combines with J gene TRGJ1 or TRGJ2. The specimen sequenced was a duodenal biopsy. As DNA, the CDR3 is TGTGCCACCTGGGACAGGCGGGGTAAGAAACTCTTT. As protein: CATWDRRGKKLF.